This passage covers 10 T cell receptor beta chains from one sample sequenced in a study of immune cell composition in non-small cell lung cancer. Libraries were prepared by immunoSEQ multiplex PCR; TCRdb keeps only in-frame clonotypes and omits some of them. Of about 5,300 clones listed, more than 70% are singletons. Normal lung sampling was at least 3 cm from the tumour, as distant as possible. Sequencing was performed on non-adjacent lung tissue. The receptor source for this set is a human donor with non-small cell lung cancer. Some clones in this sample may be carry-over from other donors' samples.

The sample holds one count of this clone. The chain links TRBV9 to TRBJ2-6; D gene unclear. This CDR3 comprises 15 residues. The germline V and J ends were trimmed by 2 bases and 0 bases, with 6 bases remaining between them. CDR1 is SGDLS, CDR2 YYNGEE, per germline. The CDR3 reads CASSVKSSGANVLTF. The CDR3 DNA follows: TGTGCCAGCAGCGTTAAGAGCTCTGGGGCCAACGTCCTGACTTTC.

This clone was observed a single time. The rearrangement uses TRBV7-2 and TRBJ2-2; TRBD2 aligns across 10 bases. Trimming took 3 bases from V and 5 from J; bases not matched to a gene: 6. The CDR3 covers 16 residues. Germline V gene lookup returns CDR1 SGHTA and CDR2 FQGNSA. The CDR3 loop is CASSFSGGPGTGELFF. Written as DNA, the CDR3 is TGTGCCAGCAGCTTTAGCGGGGGGCCGGGGACCGGGGAGCTGTTTTTT.

This clone was picked up one time. The chain employs TRBV29-1 and TRBJ2-2; D ambiguous. Germline CDR1 and CDR2: SQVTM and ANQGSEA. This CDR3 region has 13 residues. Trimming stripped 1 base from V and 1 base from J, with 4 bases between. The CDR3 sequence: CSVEGLNTGELFF. CDR3 nucleotides: TGCAGCGTTGAAGGGCTGAACACCGGGGAGCTGTTTTTT.

The V and J genes are TRBV10-3 and TRBJ2-2; 9 bases map to TRBD2. Per germline, CDR1 ENHRY and CDR2 SYGVKD. The CDR3 covers 16 residues. V lost 0 bases and J lost 1; bases outside the gene matches: 0. The CDR3, as DNA: TGTGCCATCAGTGAGTCTAGCGGGGGGAACACCGGGGAGCTGTTTTTT. Encoded protein: CAISESSGGNTGELFF.

This clone was seen a few times. This chain joins TRBV19 and TRBJ1-5; TRBD1 matches 7 bases. The CDR3 contains 14 residues. Germline V gene sequence: CDR1 LNHDA, CDR2 SQIVND (reference sequence). Trimming took 10 bases from V and 2 from J; bases not matched to a gene: 8. The CDR3 DNA sequence: TGTGCCACCGAGACAGGGTTGGGCAATCAGCCCCAGCATTTT. It yields the protein CATETGLGNQPQHF.

This clone was seen only once. The chain links TRBV5-1 to TRBJ1-1; 7 bases are a match to TRBD1. J gave up 1 base and V 5 bases, and 5 bases lay outside the gene matches. Germline V gene sequence: CDR1 SGHRS, CDR2 YFSETQ. The CDR3 is 14 residues long. This CDR3 reads CASRQGSGNTEAFF. As DNA, the CDR3 is TGCGCCAGCAGACAGGGGTCTGGGAACACTGAAGCTTTCTTT.

The chain joins TRBV6-1 to TRBJ1-5; TRBD1 is a possible D gene (6 bases). The CDR3 extends over 14 amino acids. CDR1 and CDR2 (germline): MNHNS, SASEGT. Trimming took 8 bases from V and 6 from J, leaving 17 bases between them. CDR3 nucleotide sequence: TGTGCCAGCCACCCCGGGGGGGCAGGTCAGCCCCAGCATTTT. Its protein is CASHPGGAGQPQHF.

The chain links TRBV7-6 to TRBJ2-5; TRBD2 aligns across 10 bases. Germline trimming cut 2 bases from V and 2 bases from J; bases unmatched to any gene: 2. This CDR3 has 15 residues. Germline loops: CDR1 SGHVS, CDR2 FNYEAQ. In DNA, the CDR3 is TGTGCCAGCAGCTTATTAGCGGGAGGTCAAGAGACCCAGTACTTC. Its translation is CASSLLAGGQETQYF.

The chain employs TRBV4-3 and TRBJ2-1, with 13 bases fitting TRBD2. This CDR3 spans 18 amino acids. Unmatched junction bases numbered 10, after V lost 0 bases and J lost 8 bases. Germline V gene sequence: CDR1 LGHNA, CDR2 YSLEER. The CDR3 is CASSQDRTSGRGSDEQFF. The CDR3 DNA is TGCGCCAGCAGCCAAGATCGTACTAGCGGGAGGGGAAGTGATGAGCAGTTCTTC.

The chain employs TRBV6-1 and TRBJ2-2; no clear D gene. The CDR3 totals 13 residues. V was cut by 7 bases and J by 7 bases, with 13 bases left in between. CDR1 MNHNS and CDR2 SASEGT come from the germline V gene. In DNA, the CDR3 is TGTGCCAGCACGAGCATAGAGCACGGGGAGCTGTTTTTT. Translated, it gives CASTSIEHGELFF.